Presented here are 4 T cell receptor beta chains from one specimen sequenced in a study of relationships among human T cell subsets (dated by TCRdb to 2010 to 2012). Library construction relied on multiplex PCR. The reads were generated on a 454 GS FLX. TCR alpha and beta CDR3 regions were amplified from mRNA by semiquantitative ARM-PCR. In ARM-PCR, tagged nested gene-specific primers were applied first, and communal superprimers then carried out the exponential amplification. TCRdb cleaned the public reads at Q25 with fastp, built clones with MiXCR and kept in-frame beta chains. Entries are consolidated by CDR3 protein sequence, retaining the most common genes and DNA. This sample gives approximately 15,000 distinct CDR3 sequences in total; roughly 60% of them show up just once. About a third of the sample rests with the top ten. Sequencing input: total T cells sorted from blood. The cell subset or site label here, explained by the study, means: CD3+ T cells in general. The receptors derive from a man aged 35 to 55 in good health.

CDR3 sequence (DNA): TGTGCCAGCAGCTTAGAATGGGGCACTTCCTACGAGCAGTACTTC. Protein product: CASSLEWGTSYEQYF. V and J are TRBV11-2 and TRBJ2-7, with D possibly TRBD1 on 5 matching bases. The CDR3 has 15 residues. Trimming took 0 bases from V and 1 from J, leaving 10 bases between them. Germline V CDR1 and CDR2: SGHAT, FQNNGV.

The rearrangement uses TRBV2 and TRBJ2-1; D may be TRBD1 (5 bases). V lost 4 bases and J lost 9, with 10 bases in between. The length of the CDR3 is 12 residues. Germline loops: CDR1 SNHLY, CDR2 FYNNEI. The CDR3 DNA reads as TGTGCCAGCAGTGGACAGTCACCTGAGCAGTTCTTC. Amino acids: CASSGQSPEQFF.

The chain is built from TRBV10-1 and TRBJ1-1, with D perhaps matching TRBD1 (6 bases). The germline gives CDR1 WNHNN, CDR2 SYGVQD (reference sequence). V lost 3 bases, J lost 11 bases, and 13 bases lay in between. This CDR3 spans 12 amino acids. This CDR3 is CASSDLRGDAFF. As DNA, the CDR3 is TGCGCCAGCAGTGACCTCAGGGGAGATGCTTTCTTT.

The genes are TRBV6-5 and TRBJ1-1; 10 bases are shared with TRBD1. The germline V gene encodes CDR1 MNHEY and CDR2 SVGAGI. V lost 5 bases to trimming and J lost 13 bases; unmatched junction nucleotides: 13. This CDR3 has 14 amino acids. The CDR3 is CASSTQGQGFSFFF. CDR3 DNA: TGTGCCAGCAGTACTCAGGGACAGGGGTTCTCTTTTTTCTTT.